Sequencing of this T cell receptor (beta chain) was carried out in a study of T cells after yellow fever vaccination. Study-level background: Some fractions had low cell numbers, and these were prepared with SMART-Seq v4 Ultra Low Input. Regarding the study as a whole: The study re-detected most primary-vaccination clones after the booster (around 96% CD4, around 89% CD8). The appearance of a small share of clonotypes in both CD4 and CD8 compartments was observed.

Trimming pared 4 bases from V and 0 bases from J, leaving 11 bases between. From germline, CDR1 is SGHRS and CDR2 YFSETQ. The CDR3 contains 14 residues. As TCR cDNA was made by 5'RACE template switching, a universal primer site and UMIs were added. Each CDR3 protein gets one entry after TCRdb re-called the 5' RACE reads with MiXCR. The top ten hold around 25% of the sample, which has around 300,000 distinct CDR3 sequences, roughly 4.3% seen once. This clonotype was counted at least ten times. The target antigen is unknown. Source: PBMCs, taken 5 days after the yellow fever booster vaccination. This rearrangement joins TRBV5-1 to TRBJ2-7, with D unclear. The clonotype comes from a man aged 18 to 30 who received the YFV17D yellow fever vaccine. CDR3 region: CASSVDGPSYEQYF. The CDR3 coding sequence is TGCGCCAGCAGCGTGGACGGGCCCTCCTACGAGCAGTACTTC.